The T cell receptor beta chain under discussion was sequenced for a study of beta chain features in type 1 diabetes. Study observations and caveats: Cells that show high TCR expression could be over-represented by cDNA sequencing. People with Type 1 diabetes carried modestly yet significantly shorter TCRB CDR3s in all four CD4+ subsets.

The sample holds a few counts of this clone. Its antigen is unknown. Reverse transcribing all isolated RNA meant expressed TCRB transcripts were sequenced. Profiling relied on immunoSEQ multiplex PCR, and the TCRdb table lists in-frame clones only, not all of them. The sample yields 150,000 to 190,000 clones, around 8% seen once. Post-sort purity exceeded 98% for all sorted populations. The CDR3 sequence is 14 residues long. Trimming took 4 bases from V and 4 from J; bases not matched to a gene: 6. Per the germline V gene, CDR1 is LGHNA and CDR2 is YSLEER. V usage is TRBV4-3 and J usage is TRBJ1-2, with 7 bases aligning to TRBD1. This receptor was identified in a man younger than 35 in good health. Sequences were obtained from central memory CD4+ T cells from blood. The CDR3 coding sequence is TGCGCCAGCAGCCGAGACAGGGAAGGCTATGGCTACACCTTC. Protein: CASSRDREGYGYTF.